This TCR beta chain came from a study of blood T cell repertoires in COVID-19. About the study: Whether acute or convalescent, the COVID-19 samples came from the United States, Italy and Spain. Nucleic acid was either cDNA or gDNA, and it came from T cells, B-cell-depleted T cells, or PBMCs.

Germline CDR1 reads LNHDA; CDR2 reads SQIVND (reference sequence). V lost 6 bases and J lost 5; bases outside the gene matches: 11. This CDR3 has 16 residues. Study processing details: Using reference gene primer amplification, nucleated cell counts were estimated. TCRdb keeps only in-frame clones here, not all; method: immunoSEQ multiplex PCR. V and J calls and clone size are as listed in that table; D and trimming were resolved from the DNA. The profile shows some 99,000 clones, around 89% of them singletons. This chain connects TRBV19 to TRBJ2-3, with 10 bases that match TRBD1. The sample consisted of peripheral blood. This receptor was obtained from a human donor in a cohort sampled during active COVID-19. Here the CDR3 DNA reads TGTGCCAGTAGCCCCGGGACAGGGGCTTTTGGAGATACGCAGTATTTT. This sequence encodes CASSPGTGAFGDTQYF. Using reference TRBV19 and TRBJ2-3 for the parts outside the CDR3, the full variable domain is DGGITQSPKYLFRKEGQNVTLSCEQNLNHDAMYWYRQDPGQGLRLIYYSQIVNDFQKGDIAEGYSVSREKKESFPLTVTSAQKNPTAFYLCASSPGTGAFGDTQYFGPGTRLTVL.